What follows is one T cell receptor beta chain and its context. This clone was counted once. The clone's antigen remains unknown. The record has no base qualities; no much larger clone is one base away. TCRbeta CDR3 regions were amplified from genomic DNA using the immunoSEQ Assay, a bias-controlled multiplex PCR. Per the source publication's procedure: Within the assay, amplification of reference gene primers was used to estimate how many nucleated cells each sample contained. To quantify the absolute abundance of each unique TCRbeta CDR3 rearrangement, sequence reads were collapsed and filtered. For each sample, productive Simpson clonality was calculated by taking the square root of Simpson's diversity index across productive rearrangements. What TCRdb holds here is the immuneACCESS table cut down to in-frame rearrangements. Part of the clones is not present; checked against another copy, under half of the missing clones reflect an unresolved V gene, and the others are unexplained. V, J and clone size are taken as reported in that table, and D and trimming were inferred from the DNA itself. The sample includes around 380,000 clones, with approximately 87% observed a single time. The top ten clones comprise approximately 1.2% of the sample.

This sample is part of a study of blood T cell repertoires in COVID-19 (TCRdb year 2020). Describing the broader study: Collaborator samples came from the United States, Italy and Spain and covered acute and convalescent phases of COVID-19. The repertoires were released in a freely available public database intended as a resource for research on the immune response to SARS-CoV-2. The samples were drawn from the first 160 participants of the ongoing ImmuneRACE study and from over 950 subjects provided by 6 global collaborators. The material from the prospective study consisted of cDNA or gDNA derived from T cells, B-cell-depleted T cells, or PBMCs. The dataset comprised deeply sampled blood TCRbeta repertoires from subjects exposed to, actively infected with, or recovered from COVID-19. HLA class I and class II types, where available, came from metadata supplied by the sample provider rather than from assay-based typing. Nearly every sample came with metadata listing a de-identified subject ID, COVID-19 status, age in years and sex. Summary of the overall study and its limitations: Clinical and demographic metadata were provided uncurated, with the amount varying by source and participant.

In the prospective study, participants were about 18 to 89 years old, resided in under 30 geographic areas of the United States, and were enrolled through a virtual design. Cohort assignment in the prospective study relied on participant-reported clinical history from a screening survey and a study questionnaire. Recovered participants in ImmuneRACE Cohort 3 were defined as having two consecutive negative NP/OP PCR tests, clearance from a healthcare professional, or resolution of symptoms. Each participant in the prospective study had whole blood, serum and a nasopharyngeal or oropharyngeal swab collected by mobile phlebotomists. Prospective study participants could optionally give additional blood draws and questionnaires over an approximately 2-month period. Blood samples from the prospective study were shipped frozen or at room temperature prior to DNA extraction. Specimen: PBMCs or T cells enriched from blood (not recorded which). This TCR was recovered from a young man who had recovered from COVID-19.

For the CDR3, the sequence is CASSFGTSATYEQYF. The sequence in DNA is TGCGCCAGCAGCTTCGGGACTAGCGCCACCTACGAGCAGTACTTC. The rearranged segments are TRBV5-1 and TRBJ2-7; a stretch of 10 junction bases matches TRBD2. CDR1 and CDR2 are read off the germline V gene as SGHRS and YFSETQ. From cysteine to phenylalanine, the CDR3 is 15 amino acids long. Of all the DNA, just the CDR3 is kept, 45 bases in frame from base 1. Trimming leaves V shorter by 2 bases and J shorter by 2 bases, with the junction holding 4 bases beyond the gene matches.